The following is a T cell receptor (beta chain) sequence with its context. Its cognate antigen is unknown. The record originates from a study of OX40 agonist ivuxolimab in advanced cancers. Turning to the study itself: Treatment of patients was with ivuxolimab, an agonistic anti-OX40 (CD134) antibody.

Study-wide points: At doses 0.1 to 3.0 mg/kg, CD4+ and CD8+ clones expanded.

Some clones are missing from TCRdb's copy, which holds only in-frame ones; the method was immunoSEQ multiplex PCR. The data hold approximately 81,000 clones, with roughly 86% observed a single time. Deletions cut 5 bases from V and 2 bases from J, with 16 bases between. The CDR3 is 16 residues long. The chain employs TRBV5-3 and TRBJ2-2; a weak D match, TRBD2 (6 bases). TRBV5-3 is labeled an ORF, and its function is uncertain. The receptor comes from an adult with an advanced solid tumor such as melanoma, head and neck, liver or kidney cancer. Sequenced here: CD4+ or CD8+ T cells sorted from blood, sampled in a trial of the OX40 agonist ivuxolimab. The CDR3 coding sequence is TGTGCCAGAAGACAGGACTACCTGATAAACACCGGGGAGCTGTTTTTT. Residues: CARRQDYLINTGELFF.